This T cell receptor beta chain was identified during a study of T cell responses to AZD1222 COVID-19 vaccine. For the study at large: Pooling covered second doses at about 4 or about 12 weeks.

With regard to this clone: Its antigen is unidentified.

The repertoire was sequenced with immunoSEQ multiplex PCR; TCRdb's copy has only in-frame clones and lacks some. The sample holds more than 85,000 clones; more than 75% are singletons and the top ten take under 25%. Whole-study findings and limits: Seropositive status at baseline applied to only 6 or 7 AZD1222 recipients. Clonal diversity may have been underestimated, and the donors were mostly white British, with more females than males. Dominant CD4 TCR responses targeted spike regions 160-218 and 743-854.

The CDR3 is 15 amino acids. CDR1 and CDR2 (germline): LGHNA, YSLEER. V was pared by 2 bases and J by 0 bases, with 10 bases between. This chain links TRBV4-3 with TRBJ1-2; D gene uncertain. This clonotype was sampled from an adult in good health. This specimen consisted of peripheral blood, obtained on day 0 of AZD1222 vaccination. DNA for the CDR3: TGCGCCAGCAGCCAACTAACAGACACTAACTATGGCTACACCTTC. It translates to CASSQLTDTNYGYTF.